A single sample is the source of the 2 T cell receptor beta chains below, sequenced in a study of shared clonotypes between healthy human individuals. Here immunoSEQ multiplex PCR was the method, and the copy in TCRdb shows in-frame clones only, minus some. The repertoire has some 350,000 clones, under 80% of them found once; the top ten carry 10%. Source material: memory CD4+ T cells sorted from blood. Subset in this sample: CD45RA-negative fraction. These receptors all come from a man under 40 in good health.

The rearrangement uses TRBV18 and TRBJ2-2, with 8 nucleotides matching TRBD1. The CDR3 is made up of 14 amino acids. Germline CDR1 reads KGHSH; CDR2 reads LQKENI. The ends lost 8 bases at V and 0 bases at J; junction bases unmatched: 2. The CDR3 region is CASRTGSNTGELFF. The DNA of the CDR3 is TGTGCCAGCAGGACAGGGTCGAACACCGGGGAGCTGTTTTTT. Together with reference TRBV18 and TRBJ2-2, the CDR3 gives the full variable domain: NAGVMQNPRHLVRRRGQEARLRCSPMKGHSHVYWYRQLPEEGLKFMVYLQKENIIDESGMPKERFSAEFPKEGPSILRIQQVVRGDSAAYFCASRTGSNTGELFFGEGSRLTVL.

The chain links TRBV7-3 to TRBJ2-1, with D unresolved. V was shortened by 4 bases and J by 4 bases, with 8 bases between the two germline ends. CDR1 and CDR2 from the germline V gene are SGHTA and FQGTGA. This CDR3 region has 13 residues. CDR3 nucleotide sequence: TGTGCCAGCAGCTATACTTTTTACAATGAGCAGTTCTTC. This translates into CASSYTFYNEQFF.